The TCR beta chain described here comes from a study of HIV-infected patients and healthy controls. All unsorted peripheral T cells were captured because whole blood was used without fractionation. 500 ng RNA was reverse transcribed with alpha and beta constant-region primers. Alpha and beta chain libraries were made separately by chain-specific third strand synthesis with multiplexing indices. Second strand DNA was synthesized using a primer at the SP2 site. A 12-nucleotide barcode per molecule came from two concatenated random hexamers added pre-amplification. MiXCR, run by TCRdb on the 5' RACE reads, gives a single entry per CDR3 protein. The table has 17,000 or so distinct CDR3 sequences, roughly 6% seen once. The trim removed 6 bases at V and 7 bases at J, leaving 9 bases unmatched. This CDR3 is built from 13 residues. CDR1 SQVTM and CDR2 ANQGSEA come from the germline V gene. This clonotype ranks as medium-sized.

What was sequenced was blood. This chain links TRBV29-1 with TRBJ1-2; 9 bases match TRBD1. The TCR sequence derives from an adult in good health. CDR3 sequence reads: CSVSNTGGAGYTF. The CDR3 nucleotides read TGCAGCGTCAGTAACACAGGGGGCGCTGGCTACACCTTC.